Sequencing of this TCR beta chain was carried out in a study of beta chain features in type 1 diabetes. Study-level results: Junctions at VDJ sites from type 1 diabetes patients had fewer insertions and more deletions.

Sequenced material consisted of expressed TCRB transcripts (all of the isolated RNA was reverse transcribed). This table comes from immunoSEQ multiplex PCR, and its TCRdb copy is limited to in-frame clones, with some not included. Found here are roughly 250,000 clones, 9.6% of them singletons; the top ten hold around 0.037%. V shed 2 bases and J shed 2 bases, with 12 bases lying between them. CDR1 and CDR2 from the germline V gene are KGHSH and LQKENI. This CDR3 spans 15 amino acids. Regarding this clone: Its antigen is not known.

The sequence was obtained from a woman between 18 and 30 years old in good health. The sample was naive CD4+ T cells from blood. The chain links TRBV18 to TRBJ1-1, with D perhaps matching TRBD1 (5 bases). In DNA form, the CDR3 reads TGTGCCAGCTCACCAACTCGACAGTACAACACTGAAGCTTTCTTT. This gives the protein CASSPTRQYNTEAFF.